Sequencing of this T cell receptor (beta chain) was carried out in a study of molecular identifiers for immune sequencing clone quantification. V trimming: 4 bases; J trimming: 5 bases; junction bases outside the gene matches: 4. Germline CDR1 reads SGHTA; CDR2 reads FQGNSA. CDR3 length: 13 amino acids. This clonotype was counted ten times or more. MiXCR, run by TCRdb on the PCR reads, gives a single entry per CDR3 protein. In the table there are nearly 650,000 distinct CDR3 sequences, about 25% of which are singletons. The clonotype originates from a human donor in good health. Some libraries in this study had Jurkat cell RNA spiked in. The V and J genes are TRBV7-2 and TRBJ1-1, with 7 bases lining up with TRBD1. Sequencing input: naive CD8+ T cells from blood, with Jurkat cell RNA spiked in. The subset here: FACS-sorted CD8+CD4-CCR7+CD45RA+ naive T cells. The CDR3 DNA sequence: TGTGCCAGCAGCTACAGGGGTTGGACTGAAGCTTTCTTT. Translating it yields CASSYRGWTEAFF.